These T cell receptor beta chains were read from a single sample in a study of T-cell reconstitution after alpha-beta-depleted transplantation in children. TCRdb analysed the PCR reads with MiXCR anew, one entry per CDR3 protein. This table holds about 600,000 distinct CDR3 sequences, approximately 13% found once. Sequencing was performed on PBMCs, mostly from graft donor cells, taken 360 days after TCRalphabeta/CD19-depleted stem cell transplant. The receptor source for this set is a male patient under 18 who had a stem cell transplant for acute myeloid leukemia, so the T cells may come from the graft donor. The CDR3 runs from the conserved cysteine through the conserved F or W. The D gene is left open where the match is weak. Clone size is given for some rows only: seen once, a few or many times, or a class if the clone is expanded.

j_call v_call clone_size d_call cdr3_nt cdr3_aa
TRBJ2-1 TRBV4-3 NA TRBD2 TGCGCCAGCAGCCAAGCTAGCGGGATCGGGCAGTTCTTC CASSQASGIGQFF
TRBJ2-1 TRBV11-3 NA TRBD2 TGTGCCAGCAGCTTAGCCACTAGCGGGAGGGCCACTGAGCAGTTCTTC CASSLATSGRATEQFF
TRBJ2-5 TRBV14 few NA TGTGCCAGCAGCCAAGCGGCACTTTCTGGGACCCAGTACTTC CASSQAALSGTQYF
TRBJ2-2 TRBV6-2/TRBV6-3 many TRBD2 TGTGCCAGCAGTTCACTAGCGGGATTGGGCGGGGAGCTGTTTTTT CASSSLAGLGGELFF
TRBJ2-2 TRBV29-1 many NA TGCAGCGTTCAGTGGGGGGAGACCGGGGAGCTGTTTTTT CSVQWGETGELFF
TRBJ1-6 TRBV28 many NA TGTGCCAGCAGCCCTGGACAGTTCAATTCACCCCTCCACTTT CASSPGQFNSPLHF
TRBJ2-7 TRBV24-1 few NA TGTGCCACCAGTGCCCCTGGGGGGACAAACACCTACGAGCAGTACTTC CATSAPGGTNTYEQYF
TRBJ2-7 TRBV20-1 NA NA TGCAGTGCTAGCAGGCCTGATCGAGGGTACGAGCAGTACTTC CSASRPDRGYEQYF
TRBJ2-7 TRBV3-1 few NA TGTGCCAGCAGCCAGGGGCAGGTAACCTACGAGCAGTACTTC CASSQGQVTYEQYF
TRBJ2-3 TRBV27 NA NA TGTGCCAGCAGTTTATCGACAGTATCAGGCGCAGATACGCAGTATTTT CASSLSTVSGADTQYF
TRBJ2-5 TRBV28 NA NA TGTGCCAGCAGCCCCACCCTTGGGTACCAAGAGACCCAGTACTTC CASSPTLGYQETQYF
TRBJ2-1 TRBV6-5 few NA TGTGCCAGCAGTTACGTCCCAAGGGTCGGGAGCTCCTACAATGAGCAGTTCTTC CASSYVPRVGSSYNEQFF
TRBJ2-2 TRBV4-3 many TRBD2 TGCGCCAGCAGCCAAGATTCTGGAGCGGGATGGACCGGGGAGCTGTTTTTT CASSQDSGAGWTGELFF
TRBJ2-3 TRBV7-6 NA NA TGTGCCAGCAGCTCCCGACTCAGCACAGATACGCAGTATTTT CASSSRLSTDTQYF
TRBJ2-1 TRBV20-1 NA NA TGCAGTGCTAGCCCCCCGATAGCGCGGAATGAGCAGTTCTTC CSASPPIARNEQFF
TRBJ2-3 TRBV15 many NA TGTGCCACCAGCAGAGGAGGAGGACGGGCAGATACGCAGTATTTT CATSRGGGRADTQYF
TRBJ2-7 TRBV12-3/TRBV12-4 once NA TGTGCCAGCAGTTTGGCGGGACCGAAATACGAGCAGTACTTC CASSLAGPKYEQYF
TRBJ2-3 TRBV11-3 few NA TGTGCCAGCAGCTTAGGGCGACAGTCCTTTAGCACAGATACGCAGTATTTT CASSLGRQSFSTDTQYF
TRBJ1-3 TRBV7-3 few TRBD1 TGTGCCAGCAGCCCTGACAGGGGAACTGGAAACACCATATATTTT CASSPDRGTGNTIYF
TRBJ1-4 TRBV7-2 NA TRBD1 TGTGCCAGCAGCCGGGACAGCGCAACTAATGAAAAACTGTTTTTT CASSRDSATNEKLFF
TRBJ2-3 TRBV7-9 NA NA TGTGCCAGCAGCTTAGACGGAGCCCTGAGAGATACGCAGTATTTT CASSLDGALRDTQYF
TRBJ2-7 TRBV6-1 NA TRBD2 TGTGCCAGCACCAAAAAGCGGGAGGGCCACTACGAGCAGTACTTC CASTKKREGHYEQYF
TRBJ2-5 TRBV15 NA NA TGTGCCACCAGCAGAGGACCGTCCCAAGAGACCCAGTACTTC CATSRGPSQETQYF
TRBJ2-7 TRBV4-2 many TRBD2 TGTGCCAGCAGCCAAGGGACTAGCGTTACCTACGAGCAGTACTTC CASSQGTSVTYEQYF
TRBJ2-5 TRBV5-1 once TRBD1 TGCGCCAGCAGTTCCGCCAGGGGGCGCGTAGAGACCCAGTACTTC CASSSARGRVETQYF
TRBJ2-1 TRBV18 NA TRBD1 TGTGCCAGCTCAACTGGACAGGCGAGCAATGAGCAGTTCTTC CASSTGQASNEQFF
TRBJ2-3 TRBV20-1 NA TRBD2 TGCAGTGCTAGAAAGGTTCTAGCGGGGGTGACACCTACAGATACGCAGTATTTT CSARKVLAGVTPTDTQYF
TRBJ2-3 TRBV4-3 NA TRBD2 TGCGCCAGCAGCCAAGAACATCTAGCGGGAGGGCAGACCCGCACAGATACGCAGTATTTT CASSQEHLAGGQTRTDTQYF